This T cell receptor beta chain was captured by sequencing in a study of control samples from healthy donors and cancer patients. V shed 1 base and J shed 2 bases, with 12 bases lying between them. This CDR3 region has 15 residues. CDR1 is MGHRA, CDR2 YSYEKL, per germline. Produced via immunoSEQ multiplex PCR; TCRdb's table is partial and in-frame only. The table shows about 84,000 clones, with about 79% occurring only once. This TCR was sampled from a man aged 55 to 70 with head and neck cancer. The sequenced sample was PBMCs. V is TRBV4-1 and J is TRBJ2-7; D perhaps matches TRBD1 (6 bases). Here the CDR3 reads CASSQVQGYTYEQYF. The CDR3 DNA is TGCGCCAGCAGCCAAGTACAGGGCTACACCTACGAGCAGTACTTC.